This is a list of T cell receptor beta chains from one sample in a study of shared clonotypes between healthy human individuals. Using immunoSEQ multiplex PCR, the repertoire was profiled, and TCRdb retains in-frame clones only, with some absent. This table holds fewer than 350,000 clones, 87% found once. The sequenced material came from memory CD8+ T cells sorted from blood. Source of these receptors: a man in his late teens or twenties in good health. CDR3s include the opening cysteine and the closing phenylalanine or tryptophan. Fields, in order: D gene, V gene, J gene, clone size, CDR3 protein, CDR3 DNA. A D gene is named only where the DNA matches it firmly. Only some rows state a clone size, as once, few, many or a class for expanded clones.

D: NA
V: TRBV27
J: TRBJ1-1
size: NA
CDR3: CASSWGGDSEAFF
DNA: TGTGCCAGCAGTTGGGGGGGGGACTCTGAAGCTTTCTTT

D: NA
V: TRBV6-5
J: TRBJ2-7
size: NA
CDR3: CASSYAGGFYEQYF
DNA: TGTGCCAGCAGTTACGCTGGGGGATTCTACGAGCAGTACTTC

D: NA
V: TRBV29-1
J: TRBJ1-2
size: NA
CDR3: CSARDDYGYTF
DNA: TGCAGCGCCCGGGACGACTATGGCTACACCTTC

D: NA
V: TRBV6-1
J: TRBJ1-5
size: NA
CDR3: CASGWTADSNQPQHF
DNA: TGTGCCAGCGGATGGACGGCGGATAGCAATCAGCCCCAGCATTTT

D: NA
V: TRBV9
J: TRBJ2-7
size: NA
CDR3: CASSVAAGGSYEQYF
DNA: TGTGCCAGCAGCGTAGCGGCAGGTGGGAGTTACGAGCAGTACTTC

D: NA
V: TRBV9
J: TRBJ2-3
size: NA
CDR3: CASSELSTDTQYF
DNA: TGTGCCAGCAGCGAGCTAAGCACAGATACGCAGTATTTT

D: NA
V: TRBV5-1
J: TRBJ2-3
size: NA
CDR3: CASSLASQITDTQYF
DNA: TGCGCCAGCAGCTTGGCGTCGCAGATCACAGATACGCAGTATTTT

D: NA
V: TRBV19
J: TRBJ1-2
size: NA
CDR3: CASSIGGATYGYTF
DNA: TGTGCCAGTAGTATAGGGGGAGCGACCTATGGCTACACCTTC

D: NA
V: TRBV7-5
J: TRBJ2-1
size: NA
CDR3: CARSLMIAYNEQFF
DNA: TGTGCCAGAAGCTTGATGATAGCCTACAATGAGCAGTTCTTC

D: NA
V: TRBV7-9
J: TRBJ1-2
size: NA
CDR3: CASTVGDRGYTF
DNA: TGTGCCAGCACGGTGGGTGATCGGGGCTACACCTTC

D: TRBD1
V: TRBV4-1
J: TRBJ2-2
size: NA
CDR3: CASSHDSGTGWNTGELFF
DNA: TGCGCCAGCAGCCACGACTCAGGGACAGGGTGGAACACCGGGGAGCTGTTTTTT

D: NA
V: TRBV7-9
J: TRBJ2-3
size: NA
CDR3: CASSWSSGTDTQYF
DNA: TGTGCCAGCAGCTGGTCTAGCGGCACAGATACGCAGTATTTT

D: NA
V: TRBV5-1
J: TRBJ2-7
size: NA
CDR3: CASTSIGGQPVEQYF
DNA: TGCGCCAGCACCTCCATCGGGGGGCAGCCGGTCGAGCAGTACTTC

D: TRBD2
V: TRBV5-1
J: TRBJ2-3
size: NA
CDR3: CASSLVERDLYDTQYF
DNA: TGCGCCAGCAGCTTGGTGGAGCGGGATCTTTACGATACGCAGTATTTT

D: NA
V: TRBV5-6
J: TRBJ2-7
size: NA
CDR3: CASSLVLDWSYEQYF
DNA: TGTGCCAGCAGCTTGGTTTTGGACTGGTCCTACGAGCAGTACTTC

D: NA
V: TRBV9
J: TRBJ2-7
size: NA
CDR3: CASSVACCVDEQYF
DNA: TGTGCCAGCAGCGTAGCCTGTTGTGTGGACGAGCAGTACTTC

D: TRBD2
V: TRBV6-1
J: TRBJ2-3
size: NA
CDR3: CASSELGGSVLEDTQYF
DNA: TGTGCCAGCAGTGAACTCGGGGGGTCGGTTTTGGAAGATACGCAGTATTTT

D: NA
V: TRBV6-1
J: TRBJ2-3
size: once
CDR3: CASRREGMDADTQYF
DNA: TGTGCCAGCAGGAGAGAGGGAATGGACGCAGATACGCAGTATTTT

D: TRBD1
V: TRBV27
J: TRBJ1-2
size: NA
CDR3: CASSFDRGEFNGYTF
DNA: TGTGCCAGCAGTTTCGACAGGGGAGAGTTTAATGGCTACACCTTC

D: NA
V: TRBV11-2
J: TRBJ2-7
size: NA
CDR3: CASSLPREQYF
DNA: TGTGCCAGCAGCTTACCGAGGGAGCAGTACTTC

D: NA
V: TRBV21-1
J: TRBJ2-7
size: NA
CDR3: CASVRGQGYEQYF
DNA: TGTGCCAGCGTGAGGGGGCAGGGCTACGAGCAGTACTTC

D: NA
V: TRBV2
J: TRBJ2-3
size: NA
CDR3: CASPGLTNSADTQYF
DNA: TGTGCCAGCCCCGGACTAACGAATTCAGCAGATACGCAGTATTTT

D: TRBD2
V: TRBV4-3
J: TRBJ2-3
size: NA
CDR3: CASSQDRREGPDTQYF
DNA: TGCGCCAGCAGCCAAGATAGGCGGGAGGGACCAGATACGCAGTATTTT

D: NA
V: TRBV5-8
J: TRBJ2-7
size: NA
CDR3: CASSPLGFSTDSYEQYF
DNA: TGTGCCAGCAGCCCGCTCGGCTTTTCGACAGACTCCTACGAGCAGTACTTC

D: NA
V: TRBV7-9
J: TRBJ2-7
size: once
CDR3: CASSLAQGSLYEQYF
DNA: TGTGCCAGCAGCTTAGCGCAAGGCAGCCTCTACGAGCAGTACTTC

D: NA
V: TRBV13
J: TRBJ1-6
size: NA
CDR3: CASSSDTQPLHF
DNA: TGTGCCAGCAGCTCCGACACCCAGCCCCTCCACTTT

D: NA
V: TRBV4-1
J: TRBJ1-3
size: NA
CDR3: CASSQDPLGGNTIYF
DNA: TGCGCCAGCAGCCAAGATCCCTTGGGAGGAAACACCATATATTTT

D: TRBD2
V: TRBV4-2
J: TRBJ2-7
size: NA
CDR3: CASSQETSGIYEQYF
DNA: TGTGCCAGCAGCCAAGAGACTAGCGGGATCTACGAGCAGTACTTC

D: NA
V: TRBV6-4
J: TRBJ2-5
size: NA
CDR3: CASRPGLKTQYF
DNA: TGTGCCAGCAGGCCAGGGTTAAAGACCCAGTACTTC

D: NA
V: TRBV27
J: TRBJ2-1
size: NA
CDR3: CASSPVRAGNEQFF
DNA: TGTGCCAGCAGCCCAGTTCGGGCGGGCAATGAGCAGTTCTTC

D: TRBD1
V: TRBV2
J: TRBJ1-2
size: NA
CDR3: CASSALFQGADGYTF
DNA: TGTGCCAGCAGTGCCCTTTTTCAGGGGGCGGACGGCTACACCTTC

D: NA
V: TRBV4-3
J: TRBJ2-7
size: NA
CDR3: CASSQDGGTYEQYF
DNA: TGCGCCAGCAGCCAAGATGGAGGTACCTACGAGCAGTACTTC

D: NA
V: TRBV6-5
J: TRBJ1-2
size: NA
CDR3: CASSYYRASYGYTF
DNA: TGTGCCAGCAGTTACTATAGGGCCTCCTATGGCTACACCTTC

D: NA
V: TRBV5-6
J: TRBJ2-1
size: NA
CDR3: CASSRTERDEQFF
DNA: TGTGCCAGCAGCAGGACAGAACGCGATGAGCAGTTCTTC

D: NA
V: TRBV30
J: TRBJ1-3
size: once
CDR3: CAWSRGFGNTIYF
DNA: TGTGCCTGGAGTCGGGGATTTGGAAACACCATATATTTT

D: NA
V: TRBV6-5
J: TRBJ1-2
size: NA
CDR3: CASSYEGGYTF
DNA: TGTGCCAGCAGTTACGAGGGTGGCTACACCTTC

D: TRBD2
V: TRBV27
J: TRBJ2-1
size: NA
CDR3: CASSPGTMSEQFF
DNA: TGTGCCAGCAGCCCCGGGACTATGAGTGAGCAGTTCTTC

D: TRBD1
V: TRBV27
J: TRBJ2-7
size: NA
CDR3: CASSPSTGGVEQYF
DNA: TGTGCCAGCAGTCCGTCGACAGGGGGCGTCGAGCAGTACTTC

D: TRBD2
V: TRBV27
J: TRBJ2-7
size: NA
CDR3: CASRPASGLHYEQYF
DNA: TGTGCCAGCCGACCCGCTTCGGGACTACACTACGAGCAGTACTTC

D: TRBD1
V: TRBV15
J: TRBJ2-6
size: NA
CDR3: CATSRDWAQTGSGANVLTF
DNA: TGTGCCACCAGCAGAGATTGGGCACAGACAGGGTCTGGGGCCAACGTCCTGACTTTC

D: TRBD2
V: TRBV7-9
J: TRBJ2-7
size: NA
CDR3: CASSTELAGGPISYEQYF
DNA: TGTGCCAGCAGCACCGAACTAGCGGGGGGGCCAATTTCCTACGAGCAGTACTTC

D: NA
V: TRBV4-3
J: TRBJ2-1
size: once
CDR3: CASSQDPGVGNEQFF
DNA: TGCGCCAGCAGCCAAGATCCGGGAGTAGGTAATGAGCAGTTCTTC

D: NA
V: TRBV27
J: TRBJ2-1
size: NA
CDR3: CASRQTLADEQFF
DNA: TGTGCCAGCAGACAGACACTAGCCGATGAGCAGTTCTTC

D: TRBD2
V: TRBV11-1
J: TRBJ2-5
size: NA
CDR3: CASSSTSGGAETQYF
DNA: TGTGCCAGCAGCTCCACTAGCGGGGGGGCAGAGACCCAGTACTTC

D: TRBD2
V: TRBV5-1
J: TRBJ2-1
size: NA
CDR3: CASSTGLAGLYNEQFF
DNA: TGCGCCAGCAGCACGGGACTAGCGGGACTCTACAATGAGCAGTTCTTC

D: NA
V: TRBV27
J: TRBJ1-2
size: few
CDR3: CASSFAGTNYGYTF
DNA: TGTGCCAGCAGTTTCGCGGGTACTAACTATGGCTACACCTTC

D: NA
V: TRBV28
J: TRBJ2-3
size: once
CDR3: CASSLPLRTDTQYF
DNA: TGTGCCAGCAGTTTGCCCCTTCGCACAGATACGCAGTATTTT

D: NA
V: TRBV5-6
J: TRBJ2-1
size: NA
CDR3: CASSLEHEQFF
DNA: TGTGCCAGCAGCTTGGAGCATGAGCAGTTCTTC

D: NA
V: TRBV28
J: TRBJ1-1
size: NA
CDR3: CASSLFYRTWYGGVF
DNA: TGTGCCAGCAGTTTATTCTACAGGACCTGGTACGGAGGAGTCTTT

D: NA
V: TRBV5-6
J: TRBJ2-3
size: NA
CDR3: CASSLALATDTQYF
DNA: TGTGCCAGCAGCTTGGCTCTCGCAACAGATACGCAGTATTTT

D: TRBD1
V: TRBV4-2
J: TRBJ2-7
size: NA
CDR3: CASSQESNRDRASYEQYF
DNA: TGTGCCAGCAGCCAAGAGTCGAACCGGGACAGGGCCTCCTACGAGCAGTACTTC

D: TRBD1
V: TRBV27
J: TRBJ1-2
size: NA
CDR3: CASSPFGTGGLYGYTF
DNA: TGTGCCAGCAGCCCCTTCGGGACAGGGGGCCTCTATGGCTACACCTTC

D: NA
V: TRBV7-9
J: TRBJ2-3
size: NA
CDR3: CASSLASNTDTQYF
DNA: TGTGCCAGCAGCTTAGCCTCAAACACAGATACGCAGTATTTT

D: NA
V: TRBV5-1
J: TRBJ2-7
size: once
CDR3: CASSFRENYEQYF
DNA: TGCGCCAGCAGCTTTAGGGAAAACTACGAGCAGTACTTC

D: NA
V: TRBV28
J: TRBJ2-7
size: few
CDR3: CASSQRSYANEQYF
DNA: TGTGCCAGCAGCCAACGCTCCTACGCCAACGAGCAGTACTTC

D: NA
V: TRBV4-3
J: TRBJ2-1
size: NA
CDR3: CASSPFFASEENEQFF
DNA: TGCGCCAGCAGCCCTTTTTTTGCTAGCGAGGAAAATGAGCAGTTCTTC

D: NA
V: TRBV18
J: TRBJ2-3
size: NA
CDR3: CASSPVSVILFYTDTQYF
DNA: TGTGCCAGCTCACCAGTCAGTGTAATCCTCTTCTACACAGATACGCAGTATTTT

D: NA
V: TRBV27
J: TRBJ2-1
size: NA
CDR3: CASSFSGLEEFF
DNA: TGTGCCAGCAGTTTCTCGGGGCTAGAGGAGTTCTTC

D: TRBD2
V: TRBV28
J: TRBJ2-5
size: NA
CDR3: CASSLAGGPQETQYF
DNA: TGTGCCAGCAGTTTAGCGGGGGGGCCTCAAGAGACCCAGTACTTC

D: NA
V: TRBV4-3
J: TRBJ1-4
size: NA
CDR3: CASSQDRTAPYEKLFF
DNA: TGCGCCAGCAGCCAAGACAGAACAGCCCCTTATGAAAAACTGTTTTTT